This T cell receptor beta chain stems from a study of early T cells in non-severe SARS-CoV-2 infection. In the study overall: Sequencing of unsorted whole blood was done on bulk RNA, leaving chains unpaired. Study-wide results and caveats: Anti-spike CD8 specificities were favored by VDJdb matching, whose results missed private and CD4 specificities.

Individual cDNA molecules carried attached unique molecular identifiers. MiXCR, run by TCRdb on the 5' RACE reads, gives a single entry per CDR3 protein. The table records about 76,000 distinct CDR3 sequences, roughly 12% of them present only once. As for this clonotype: The antigen is undetermined.

Between the trimmed V and J ends, which lost 3 bases and 7 bases, there was a span of 18 bases. Germline lookup yields CDR1 DFQATT and CDR2 SNEGSKA (reference sequence). The CDR3 totals 14 residues. The receptor was isolated from an adult who was a healthcare worker with PCR-confirmed SARS-CoV-2 infection or an uninfected control (not recorded which). The chain recombines TRBV20-1 with TRBJ2-5; D call uncertain. Sequences were obtained from whole blood. As DNA, the CDR3 is TGCAGTGCTAGCTCCCCCTACGGCCCAGGGACCCAGTACTTC. This encodes CSASSPYGPGTQYF.